Below, 7 T cell receptor beta chains from the same sample are listed, as sequenced in a study of shared clonotypes between healthy human individuals (dated by TCRdb to 2019 to 2021). Library preparation used the immunoSEQ multiplex PCR assay. In TCRdb, the immuneACCESS table is reduced to in-frame sequences with V and J assigned. These tables do not hold every clone; where another copy was compared, an unresolved V gene accounts for under half, and the others remain unexplained. In all, the sample holds a few hundred thousand clones, and 97% of those were seen once. Clones ranked in the top ten supply about 0.06% of the sample. Specimen: naive CD4+ T cells sorted from blood. What the cell subset or site label conveys for this sample: CD45RA+ positively selected. All receptors derive from a woman aged 25-40 years in good health.

A word on this clone: Sequence at one end of the junction differs from germline and may be a read error. Other DNA sequences in this sample translate to the same CDR3. The J gene is TRBJ2-7, the V gene TRBV5-8; tentative D call: TRBD1 (5 bases). The germline V gene has CDR1 SGHTS and CDR2 YDEGEE. CDR3 length: 15 amino acids. CDR3 in DNA: TGTGCCAGCAGCTTGAGGTGGACACCAACCTACGAGCAATACTTC. Translation gives CASSLRWTPTYEQYF.

There are a few counts of this clone. The chain employs TRBV2 and TRBJ1-3, with D perhaps matching TRBD1 (5 bases). V dropped 6 bases and J dropped 0 bases, with 9 bases sitting between them. The V gene's germline CDR1 is SNHLY and CDR2 FYNNEI. The CDR3 extends over 14 amino acids. CDR3 nucleotides: TGTGCCAGCAGCCGCGACAGCTCTGGAAACACCATATATTTT. Its translation is CASSRDSSGNTIYF. Combining the CDR3 with reference TRBV2 and TRBJ1-3 gives the whole variable domain EPEVTQTPSHQVTQMGQEVILRCVPISNHLYFYWYRQILGQKVEFLVSFYNNEISEKSEIFDDQFSVERPDGSNFTLKIRSTKLEDSAMYFCASSRDSSGNTIYFGEGSWLTVV.

The chain uses TRBV6-5 and TRBJ1-4, with 8 bases lining up with TRBD1. V trimming: 4 bases; J trimming: 4 bases; junction bases outside the gene matches: 5. CDR3 length equals 15 residues. Germline CDR1 reads MNHEY; CDR2 reads SVGAGI. CDR3 DNA sequence: TGTGCCAGCAGTTGCCCCGGGACAGGTAATGAAAAACTGTTTTTT. Translation: CASSCPGTGNEKLFF.

The V and J genes are TRBV28 and TRBJ1-5; no reliable D call. The germline V gene encodes CDR1 MDHEN and CDR2 SYDVKM. The CDR3 covers 15 residues. Trimming left V 2 bases short and J 7 bases short, with 15 bases between. The CDR3, as DNA: TGTGCCAGCAGTTTAGAATCTTTAAAAAGCCAGCCCCAGCATTTT. Its protein is CASSLESLKSQPQHF. Full variable domain (remainder filled in from reference TRBV28 and TRBJ1-5): DVKVTQSSRYLVKRTGEKVFLECVQDMDHENMFWYRQDPGLGLRLIYFSYDVKMKEKGDIPEGYSVSREKKERFSLILESASTNQTSMYLCASSLESLKSQPQHFGDGTRLSIL.

The V gene is TRBV4-1, the J gene TRBJ2-2; 10 bases agree with TRBD1. The CDR3 covers 22 residues. Germline lookup yields CDR1 MGHRA and CDR2 YSYEKL. V shed 3 bases, J shed 1 base, and the junction held 20 bases outside the gene matches. The CDR3 is CASSQAPLRDRGLRMNTGELFF. CDR3 coding DNA: TGCGCCAGCAGCCAGGCCCCTTTGAGGGACAGGGGCCTCCGAATGAACACCGGGGAGCTGTTTTTT.

This chain connects TRBV28 to TRBJ2-7; weak D call: TRBD2 (5 bases). The V gene's germline CDR1 is MDHEN and CDR2 SYDVKM. The CDR3 covers 14 residues. V dropped 6 bases and J dropped 2 bases, with 14 bases sitting between them. CDR3 nucleotides: TGTGCCAGCAGCCCGGACTCCGGAACCTACGAGCAGTACTTC. The encoded protein is CASSPDSGTYEQYF.

The chain recombines TRBV11-3 with TRBJ2-6, with a weak D call TRBD2 (7 bases). The V gene lost 5 bases and the J gene lost 4 bases, with 12 bases spanning the gap. Germline assignment: CDR1 SGHNT and CDR2 YENEEA. CDR3 length: 15 amino acids. The CDR3 DNA is TGTGCCAGCAGCGGGAGGGGGTCCGGGGCCAACGTCCTGACTTTC. Its protein is CASSGRGSGANVLTF.